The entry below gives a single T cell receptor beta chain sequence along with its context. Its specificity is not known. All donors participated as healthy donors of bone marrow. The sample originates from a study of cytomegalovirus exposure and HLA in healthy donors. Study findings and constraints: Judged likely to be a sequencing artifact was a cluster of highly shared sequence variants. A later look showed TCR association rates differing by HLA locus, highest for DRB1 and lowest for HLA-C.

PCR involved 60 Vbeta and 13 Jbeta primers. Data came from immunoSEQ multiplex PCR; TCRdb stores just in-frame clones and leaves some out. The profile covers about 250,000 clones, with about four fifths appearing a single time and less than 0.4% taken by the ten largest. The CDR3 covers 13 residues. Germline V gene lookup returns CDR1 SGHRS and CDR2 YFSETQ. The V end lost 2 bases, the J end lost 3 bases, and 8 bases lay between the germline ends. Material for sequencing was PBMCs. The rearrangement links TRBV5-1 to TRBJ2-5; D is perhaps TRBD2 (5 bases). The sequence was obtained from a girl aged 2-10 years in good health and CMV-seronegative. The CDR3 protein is CASSFPGEETQYF. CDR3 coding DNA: TGCGCCAGCAGCTTCCCCGGGGAAGAGACCCAGTACTTC.